Each of the 11 T cell receptor beta chains below was sequenced from the same sample in a study of graft-versus-host responses after intestinal transplantation. Method: immunoSEQ multiplex PCR; TCRdb's copy keeps in-frame clones and lacks some. The sample lists 15,000 to 20,000 clones; around 40% were seen once. Sequenced material: alloreactive CD4+ T cells from a mixed lymphocyte reaction culture, taken before transplantation. The subset was: CFSE-low proliferating T cells sorted from approximately 6-day pre-transplant mixed lymphocyte reaction (GvH or HvG direction). The receptors originated from a human patient who was an organ donor for intestinal transplantation.

This clone was seen a handful of times. The chain carries TRBV7-2 and TRBJ1-1; no definite D call. Germline loops: CDR1 SGHTA, CDR2 FQGNSA. The V end was cut by 7 bases, the J end by 1 base, with 10 bases between. This CDR3 is built from 13 residues. The CDR3 nucleotides read TGTGCCAGCACCACCGCGCGGAACACTGAAGCTTTCTTT. Encoded protein: CASTTARNTEAFF.

This clone is medium-sized within its sample. J is TRBJ1-2 and V is TRBV18; 11 nucleotides match TRBD1. This CDR3 is built from 14 residues. V lost 3 bases, J lost 8 bases, and 5 bases stayed unmatched. Germline V gene lookup returns CDR1 KGHSH and CDR2 LQKENI. The CDR3 sequence is CASSPGQGARGYTF. CDR3 sequence (DNA): TGTGCCAGCTCACCCGGACAGGGGGCGAGAGGCTACACCTTC.

This chain connects TRBV27 to TRBJ1-5, with 8 bases matching TRBD1. Germline V gives CDR1 MNHEY, CDR2 SMNVEV (reference sequence). J lost 9 bases, V lost 5 bases, and 9 bases had no gene match. This CDR3 is built from 14 residues. The CDR3 protein is CASSVDRAYRPQHF. As DNA, the CDR3 is TGTGCCAGCAGTGTGGACAGGGCTTATCGGCCCCAGCATTTT.

This sequence joins TRBV11-2 and TRBJ1-2; 8 bases are shared with TRBD1. J was trimmed by 8 bases and V by 5 bases; bases with no gene match: 7. The germline V gene encodes CDR1 SGHAT and CDR2 FQNNGV. This CDR3 is 13 amino acids long. CDR3 sequence reads: CASSTDRAWGYTF. Written as DNA, the CDR3 is TGTGCCAGCAGCACGGACAGGGCGTGGGGCTACACCTTC.

The V and J genes are TRBV19 and TRBJ2-5; D is undetermined. Trimming took off 6 bases at V and 5 bases at J, with 16 bases between the two ends. The CDR3 consists of 14 residues. CDR1 and CDR2 (germline): LNHDA, SQIVND (reference sequence). The CDR3 protein is CASSPRSPWETQYF. For the CDR3, the DNA is TGTGCCAGTAGCCCTAGGTCGCCATGGGAGACCCAGTACTTC.

This clone was seen a handful of times. The rearrangement uses TRBV9 and TRBJ2-2, with TRBD2 matching over 8 bases. V shed 5 bases, J shed 2 bases, and the junction held 5 bases outside the gene matches. This CDR3 contains 15 residues. Germline V gives CDR1 SGDLS, CDR2 YYNGEE. As DNA, the CDR3 is TGTGCCAGCAGTACAAGCGGGGGTAACACCGGGGAGCTGTTTTTT. This translates into CASSTSGGNTGELFF.

This chain joins TRBV28 and TRBJ1-3; D gene uncertain. Per germline, CDR1 MDHEN and CDR2 SYDVKM. Trimming stripped 5 bases from V and 0 bases from J, with 17 bases between. The CDR3 is 17 amino acids. As DNA, the CDR3 is TGTGCCAGCAGTACCCTAACGGATTTATTCTCTGGAAACACCATATATTTT. It encodes CASSTLTDLFSGNTIYF. Variable domain in full (rest from reference TRBV28 and TRBJ1-3): DVKVTQSSRYLVKRTGEKVFLECVQDMDHENMFWYRQDPGLGLRLIYFSYDVKMKEKGDIPEGYSVSREKKERFSLILESASTNQTSMYLCASSTLTDLFSGNTIYFGEGSWLTVV.

The chain combines TRBV19 with TRBJ2-3; 11 bases map to TRBD2. V lost 7 bases to trimming and J lost 4 bases; unmatched junction nucleotides: 1. The CDR3 loop spans 13 amino acids. Germline-derived CDR1 and CDR2 are LNHDA and SQIVND (reference sequence). The CDR3 loop reads CASKLAGADTQYF. Here the CDR3 DNA reads TGTGCCAGTAAACTAGCGGGAGCAGATACGCAGTATTTT.

The table lists this clone with a few counts. The chain links TRBV2 to TRBJ1-2; 10 bases are a match to TRBD1. Germline loops: CDR1 SNHLY, CDR2 FYNNEI. V was clipped by 6 bases and J by 8 bases; unmatched bases: 12. This CDR3 has 15 residues. The CDR3 DNA sequence: TGTGCCAGCAGCCCGGCCGGGACAGGGGACCGCGGCTACACCTTC. Protein: CASSPAGTGDRGYTF. Based on the CDR3 plus reference TRBV2 and TRBJ1-2, the full variable domain is EPEVTQTPSHQVTQMGQEVILRCVPISNHLYFYWYRQILGQKVEFLVSFYNNEISEKSEIFDDQFSVERPDGSNFTLKIRSTKLEDSAMYFCASSPAGTGDRGYTFGSGTRLTVV.

The chain recombines TRBV10-1 with TRBJ2-3; 9 nucleotides align to TRBD1. With 0 bases clipped from V and 2 bases from J, the junction kept 6 bases outside the gene matches. This CDR3 has 17 residues. CDR1 is WNHNN, CDR2 SYGVQD, per germline (reference sequence). The CDR3 nucleotides are TGCGCCAGCAGTGAGTCGGGGGGGACAGGGTTCACAGATACGCAGTATTTT. Translation: CASSESGGTGFTDTQYF.

The V call is TRBV30, the J call TRBJ2-3; 7 bases match TRBD1. Germline V gives CDR1 GTSNPN, CDR2 SVGIG (reference sequence). V gave up 6 bases and J gave up 2 bases; unmatched junction bases: 5. This CDR3 comprises 13 residues. The CDR3 DNA is TGTGCCTGCCGGACAGGACCCACAGATACGCAGTATTTT. It codes for CACRTGPTDTQYF.